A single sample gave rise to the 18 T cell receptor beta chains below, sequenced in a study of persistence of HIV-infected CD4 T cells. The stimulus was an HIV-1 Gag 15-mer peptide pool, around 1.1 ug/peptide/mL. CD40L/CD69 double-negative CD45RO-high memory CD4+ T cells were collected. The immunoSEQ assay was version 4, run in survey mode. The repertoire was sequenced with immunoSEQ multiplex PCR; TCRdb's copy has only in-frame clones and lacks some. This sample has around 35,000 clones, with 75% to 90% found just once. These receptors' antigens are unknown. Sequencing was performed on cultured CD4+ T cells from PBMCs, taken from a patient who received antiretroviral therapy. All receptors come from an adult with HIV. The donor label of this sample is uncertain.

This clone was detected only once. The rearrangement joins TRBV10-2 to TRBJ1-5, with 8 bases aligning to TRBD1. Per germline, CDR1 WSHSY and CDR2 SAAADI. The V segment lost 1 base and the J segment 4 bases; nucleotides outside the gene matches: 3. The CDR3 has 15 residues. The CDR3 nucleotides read TGCGCCAGCAGTGAGTTGGGACAGGAGAATCAGCCCCAGCATTTT. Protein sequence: CASSELGQENQPQHF.

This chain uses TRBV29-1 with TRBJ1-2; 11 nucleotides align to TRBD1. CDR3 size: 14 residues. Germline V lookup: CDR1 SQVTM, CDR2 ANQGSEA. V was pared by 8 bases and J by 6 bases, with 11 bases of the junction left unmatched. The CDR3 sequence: CSSDGTGGGDGYTF. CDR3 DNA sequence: TGCAGCTCGGACGGGACAGGGGGTGGGGATGGCTACACCTTC.

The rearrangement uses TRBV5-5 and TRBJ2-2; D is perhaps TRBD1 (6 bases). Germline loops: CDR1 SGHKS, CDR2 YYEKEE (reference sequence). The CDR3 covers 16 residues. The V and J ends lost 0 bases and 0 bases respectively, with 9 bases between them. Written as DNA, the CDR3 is TGTGCCAGCAGCTTGGTAGGGGGATCGAACACCGGGGAGCTGTTTTTT. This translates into CASSLVGGSNTGELFF.

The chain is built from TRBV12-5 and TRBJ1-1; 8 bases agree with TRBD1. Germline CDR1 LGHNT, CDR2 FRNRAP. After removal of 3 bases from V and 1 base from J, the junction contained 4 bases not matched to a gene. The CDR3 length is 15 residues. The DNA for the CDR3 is TGTGCTAGTGGTTTCCCCGGGACAGGGAACACTGAAGCTTTCTTT. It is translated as CASGFPGTGNTEAFF.

Here the CDR3 reads CASSGTGRGYGYTF. Written as DNA, the CDR3 is TGTGCCAGCAGCGGGACAGGGAGGGGCTATGGCTACACCTTC. This chain connects TRBV9 to TRBJ1-2, with TRBD1 identical over 8 bases. CDR1 SGDLS and CDR2 YYNGEE come from the germline V gene. Trimming at V came to 3 bases and at J to 4 bases, leaving 5 bases not matched to a gene. The CDR3 is made up of 14 amino acids.

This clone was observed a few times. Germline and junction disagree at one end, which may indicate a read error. CDR3 sequence: CASSLYPGGESPYIEQFF. Here the CDR3 DNA reads TGCGCCAGCAGCCTTTACCCTGGAGGCGAATCCCCTTACATTGAGCAGTTCTTC. This chain connects TRBV4-1 to TRBJ2-1; D may be TRBD2 (5 bases). The CDR3 extends over 18 amino acids. Germline CDR1 reads MGHRA; CDR2 reads YSYEKL.

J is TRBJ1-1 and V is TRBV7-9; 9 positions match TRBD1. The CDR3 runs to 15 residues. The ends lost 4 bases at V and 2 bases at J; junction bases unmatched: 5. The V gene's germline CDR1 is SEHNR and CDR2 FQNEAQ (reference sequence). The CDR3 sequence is CASSSPDRGNTEAFF. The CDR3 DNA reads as TGTGCCAGCAGCTCCCCGGACAGGGGTAACACTGAAGCTTTCTTT.

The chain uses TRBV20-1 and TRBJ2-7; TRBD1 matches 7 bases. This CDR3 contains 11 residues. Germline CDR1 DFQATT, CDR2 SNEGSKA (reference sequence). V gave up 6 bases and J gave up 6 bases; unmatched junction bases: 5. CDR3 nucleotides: TGCAGTGCAGGGGGCCCTACCGAGCAGTACTTC. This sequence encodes CSAGGPTEQYF.

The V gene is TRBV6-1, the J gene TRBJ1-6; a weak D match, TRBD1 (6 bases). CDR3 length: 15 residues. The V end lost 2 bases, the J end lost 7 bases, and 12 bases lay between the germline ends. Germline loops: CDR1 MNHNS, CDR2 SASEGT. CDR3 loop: CASSERGGENSPLHF. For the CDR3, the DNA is TGTGCCAGCAGTGAACGGGGGGGCGAAAATTCACCCCTCCACTTT.

CDR3 nucleotide sequence: TGTGCCAGCAGTAGACAAGGAGGTCATCAGCCCCAGCATTTT. This encodes CASSRQGGHQPQHF. The chain uses TRBV6-5 and TRBJ1-5; D gene unclear. The germline V and J ends were trimmed by 5 bases and 5 bases, with 13 bases remaining between them. There are 14 residues in the CDR3. Germline CDR1 MNHEY, CDR2 SVGAGI.

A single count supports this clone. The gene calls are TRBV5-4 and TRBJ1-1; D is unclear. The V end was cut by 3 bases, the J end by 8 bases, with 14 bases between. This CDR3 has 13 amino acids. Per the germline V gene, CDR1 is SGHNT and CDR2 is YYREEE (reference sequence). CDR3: CASSYNYVSEAFF. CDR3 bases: TGTGCCAGCAGCTATAACTATGTCTCCGAAGCTTTCTTT.

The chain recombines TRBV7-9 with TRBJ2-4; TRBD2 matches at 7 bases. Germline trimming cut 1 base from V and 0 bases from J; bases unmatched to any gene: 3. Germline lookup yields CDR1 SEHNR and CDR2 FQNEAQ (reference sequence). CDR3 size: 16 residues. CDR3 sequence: CASSLVAGVAKNIQYF. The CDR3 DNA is TGTGCCAGCAGCTTAGTGGCGGGGGTAGCCAAAAACATTCAGTACTTC. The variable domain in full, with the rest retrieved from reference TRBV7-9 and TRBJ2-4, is DTGVSQNPRHKITKRGQNVTFRCDPISEHNRLYWYRQTLGQGPEFLTYFQNEAQLEKSRLLSDRFSAERPKGSFSTLEIQRTEQGDSAMYLCASSLVAGVAKNIQYFGAGTRLSVL.

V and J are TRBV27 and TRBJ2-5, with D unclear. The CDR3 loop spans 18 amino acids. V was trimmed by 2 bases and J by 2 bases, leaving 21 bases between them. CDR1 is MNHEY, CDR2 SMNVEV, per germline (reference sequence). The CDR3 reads CASSLKGFATAFQETQYF. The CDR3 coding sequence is TGTGCCAGCAGTTTAAAAGGGTTCGCCACGGCTTTTCAAGAGACCCAGTACTTC.

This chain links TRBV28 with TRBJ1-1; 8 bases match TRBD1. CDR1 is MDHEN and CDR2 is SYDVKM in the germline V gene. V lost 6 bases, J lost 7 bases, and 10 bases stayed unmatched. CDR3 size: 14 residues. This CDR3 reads CASREGQANSEAFF. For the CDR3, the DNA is TGTGCCAGCAGGGAGGGACAGGCGAATAGTGAAGCTTTCTTT. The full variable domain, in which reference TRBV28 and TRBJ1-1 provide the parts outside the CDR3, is DVKVTQSSRYLVKRTGEKVFLECVQDMDHENMFWYRQDPGLGLRLIYFSYDVKMKEKGDIPEGYSVSREKKERFSLILESASTNQTSMYLCASREGQANSEAFFGQGTRLTVV.

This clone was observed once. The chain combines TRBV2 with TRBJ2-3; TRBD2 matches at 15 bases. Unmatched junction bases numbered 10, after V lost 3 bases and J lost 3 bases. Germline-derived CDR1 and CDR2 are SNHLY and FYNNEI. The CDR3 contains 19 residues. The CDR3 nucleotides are TGTGCCAGCAGTGACAGAGGGAGGACTAGCGGGGGGGCAACAGATACGCAGTATTTT. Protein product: CASSDRGRTSGGATDTQYF.

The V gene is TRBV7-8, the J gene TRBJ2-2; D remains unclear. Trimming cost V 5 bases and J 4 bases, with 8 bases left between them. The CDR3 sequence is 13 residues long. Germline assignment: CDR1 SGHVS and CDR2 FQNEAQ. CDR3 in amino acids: CASSPTPTGELFF. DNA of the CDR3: TGTGCCAGCAGCCCGACTCCCACCGGGGAGCTGTTTTTT.

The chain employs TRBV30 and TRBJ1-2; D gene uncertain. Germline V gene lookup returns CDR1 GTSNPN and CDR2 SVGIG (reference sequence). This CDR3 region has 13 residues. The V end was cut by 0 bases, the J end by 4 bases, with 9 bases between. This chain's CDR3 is CAWSVNRRYGYTF. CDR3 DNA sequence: TGTGCCTGGAGTGTAAACCGACGCTATGGCTACACCTTC.

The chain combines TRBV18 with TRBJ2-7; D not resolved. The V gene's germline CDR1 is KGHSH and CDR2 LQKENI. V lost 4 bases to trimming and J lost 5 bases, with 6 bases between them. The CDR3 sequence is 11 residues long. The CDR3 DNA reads TGTGCCAGCTCACAAATCGACGAGCAGTACTTC. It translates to CASSQIDEQYF. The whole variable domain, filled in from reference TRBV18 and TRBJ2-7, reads NAGVMQNPRHLVRRRGQEARLRCSPMKGHSHVYWYRQLPEEGLKFMVYLQKENIIDESGMPKERFSAEFPKEGPSILRIQQVVRGDSAAYFCASSQIDEQYFGPGTRLTVT.